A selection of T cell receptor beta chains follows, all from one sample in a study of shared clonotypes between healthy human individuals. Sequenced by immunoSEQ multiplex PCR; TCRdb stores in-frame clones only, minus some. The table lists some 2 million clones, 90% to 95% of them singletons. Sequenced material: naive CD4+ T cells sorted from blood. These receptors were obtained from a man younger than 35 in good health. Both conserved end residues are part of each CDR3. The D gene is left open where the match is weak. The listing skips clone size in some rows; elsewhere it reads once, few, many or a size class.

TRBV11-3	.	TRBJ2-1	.	TGTGCCAGCAGCTTAACCGGCAATGAGCAGTTCTTC	CASSLTGNEQFF
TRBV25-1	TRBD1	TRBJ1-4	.	TGTGCCAGCAGTGCCCGGGACAGGAACATTGGGACTAATGAAAAACTGTTTTTT	CASSARDRNIGTNEKLFF
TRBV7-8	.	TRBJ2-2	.	TGTGCCAGCAGCTTAGTGGGTCGGGTAGGGCCCGGGGAGCTGTTTTTT	CASSLVGRVGPGELFF
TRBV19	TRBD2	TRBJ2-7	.	TGTGCCAGTGCGGGGGGCCTCAGAACCTACGAGCAGTACTTC	CASAGGLRTYEQYF
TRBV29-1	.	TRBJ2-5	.	TGCAGCGCCCTGTCGGGACAAGAGACCCAGTACTTC	CSALSGQETQYF
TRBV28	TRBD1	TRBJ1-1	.	TGTGCCAGCACGAACGGACAGGTGGGGCGAGCTTTCTTT	CASTNGQVGRAFF
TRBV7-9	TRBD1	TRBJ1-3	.	TGTGCCAGCAGCCTGGACAGGGTAGGCGGAAACACCATATATTTT	CASSLDRVGGNTIYF
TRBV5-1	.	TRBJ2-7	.	TGCGCCAGCACTATTGGAGGGACAGCCTCCTACGAGCAGTACTTC	CASTIGGTASYEQYF
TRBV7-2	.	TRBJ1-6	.	TGTGCCAGCAGCTTAGTTTCAGAAAATAATTCACCCCTCCACTTT	CASSLVSENNSPLHF
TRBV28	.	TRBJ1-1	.	TGTGCCACCGACAAATCCCCCGGGGGACTCTCTGAAGCTTTCTTT	CATDKSPGGLSEAFF
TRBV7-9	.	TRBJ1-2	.	TGTGCCAGCAGCTTAGAACAGAGATCAGGCTACACCTTC	CASSLEQRSGYTF
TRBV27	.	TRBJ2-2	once	TGTGCCAGCAGTTTAGGAAATATAGGGACCGGGGAGCTGTTTTTT	CASSLGNIGTGELFF
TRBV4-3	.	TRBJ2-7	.	TGCGCCAGCAGCCAAGACTTCTCCCCAGGGCGAGAGCAGTACTTC	CASSQDFSPGREQYF
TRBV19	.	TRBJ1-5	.	TGTGCCAGTACCTATGGCCAGCTCAATCAGCCCCAGCATTTT	CASTYGQLNQPQHF
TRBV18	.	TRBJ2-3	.	TGTGCCAGCTCACTTTCCCCCCCGGGGGGCACAGATACGCAGTATTTT	CASSLSPPGGTDTQYF
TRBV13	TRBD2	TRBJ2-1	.	TGTGCCAGCAGCTCATATTGGGGACTAGCGGGAGGACTCAATGAGCAGTTCTTC	CASSSYWGLAGGLNEQFF
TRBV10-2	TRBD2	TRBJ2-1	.	TGCGCCAGCAGGCGAGGGACTAGCGGGAGGGCTGGTGAGCAGTTCTTC	CASRRGTSGRAGEQFF
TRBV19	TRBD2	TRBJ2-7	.	TGTGCCAGTAGTATGGCTAGCGGGAGTTACGAGCAGTACTTC	CASSMASGSYEQYF
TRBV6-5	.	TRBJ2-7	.	TGTGCCAGCAGGAAGAGACAGGTTGGCGAGCAGTACTTC	CASRKRQVGEQYF
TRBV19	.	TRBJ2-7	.	TGTGCCAGTAGTATTAAAAGGGCAAGACAGTCGTACGAGCAGTACTTC	CASSIKRARQSYEQYF
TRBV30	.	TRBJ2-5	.	TGTGCCTGGAGTCCGAGCGGGAACCTCCAGGGGGAGACCCAGTACTTC	CAWSPSGNLQGETQYF
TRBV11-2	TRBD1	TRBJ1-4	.	TGTGCCAGCAGCTTCCGGCGGGACAGGGCTAATGAAAAACTGTTTTTT	CASSFRRDRANEKLFF